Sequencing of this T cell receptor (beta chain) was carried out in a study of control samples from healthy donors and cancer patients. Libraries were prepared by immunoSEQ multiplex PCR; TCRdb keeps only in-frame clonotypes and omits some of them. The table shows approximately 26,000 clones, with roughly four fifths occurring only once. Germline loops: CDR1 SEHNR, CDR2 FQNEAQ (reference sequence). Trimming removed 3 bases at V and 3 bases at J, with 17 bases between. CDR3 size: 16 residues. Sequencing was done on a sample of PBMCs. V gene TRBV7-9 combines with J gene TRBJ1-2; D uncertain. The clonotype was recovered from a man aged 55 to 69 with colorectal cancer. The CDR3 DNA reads TGTGCCAGCAGCTTTTTGAGTCAGGCGAAAGACTATGGCTACACCTTC. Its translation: CASSFLSQAKDYGYTF.